This entry lists 3 T cell receptor beta chains sequenced from one sample in a study of blood T cell repertoires in COVID-19. TCRdb's table, derived via immunoSEQ multiplex PCR, lists solely in-frame clones and lacks some. Here the sample spans approximately 180,000 clones, about four fifths being singletons. Sequencing was performed on peripheral blood. These receptors originate from a woman aged 70-85 years with acute or convalescent COVID-19.

The chain couples TRBV12-3 or TRBV12-4 to TRBJ2-7; 7 positions match TRBD1. V lost 0 bases to trimming and J lost 4 bases; unmatched junction nucleotides: 0. The CDR3 has 13 amino acids. This chain's CDR3 is CASSLATGYEQYF. DNA for the CDR3: TGTGCCAGCAGTTTAGCGACAGGGTACGAGCAGTACTTC.

This rearrangement joins TRBV19 to TRBJ2-4; D possibly corresponds to TRBD1 (6 bases). CDR1 is LNHDA, CDR2 SQIVND, per germline (reference sequence). The V gene lost 7 bases and the J gene lost 0 bases, with 13 bases spanning the gap. This CDR3 has 15 amino acids. The CDR3 bases are TGTGCCAGTACGAAAGGGGGAACAGCCAAAAACATTCAGTACTTC. It encodes CASTKGGTAKNIQYF.

The V gene is TRBV5-4, the J gene TRBJ1-5, with D maybe TRBD1 (5 bases). V lost 2 bases and J lost 0, with 9 bases in between. The CDR3 is 15 amino acids. Germline CDR1 reads SGHNT; CDR2 reads YYREEE (reference sequence). Here the CDR3 DNA reads TGTGCCAGCAGCTTAGGACATAATAGCAATCAGCCCCAGCATTTT. Its protein is CASSLGHNSNQPQHF.